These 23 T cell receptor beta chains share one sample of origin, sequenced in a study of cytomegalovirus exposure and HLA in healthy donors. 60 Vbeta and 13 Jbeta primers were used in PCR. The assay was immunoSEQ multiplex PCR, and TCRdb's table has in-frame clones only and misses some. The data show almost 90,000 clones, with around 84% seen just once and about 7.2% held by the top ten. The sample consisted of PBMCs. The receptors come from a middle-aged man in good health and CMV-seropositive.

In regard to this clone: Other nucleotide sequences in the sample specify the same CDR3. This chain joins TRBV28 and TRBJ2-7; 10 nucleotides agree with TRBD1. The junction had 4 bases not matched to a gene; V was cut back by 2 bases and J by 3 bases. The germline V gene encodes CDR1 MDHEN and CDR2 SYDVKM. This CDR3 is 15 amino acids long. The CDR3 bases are TGTGCCAGCAGTTTACTTGGGACAGGGGACTACGAGCAGTACTTC. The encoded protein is CASSLLGTGDYEQYF.

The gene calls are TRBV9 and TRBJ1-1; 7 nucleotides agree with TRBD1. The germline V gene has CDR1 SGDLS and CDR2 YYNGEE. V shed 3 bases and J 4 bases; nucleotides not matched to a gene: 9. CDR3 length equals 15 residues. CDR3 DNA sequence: TGTGCCAGCAGCGCGGTACAGGGGTCGGCCACTGAAGCTTTCTTT. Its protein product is CASSAVQGSATEAFF.

The DNA of the CDR3 is TGTGCCAGCAGCTTTTCAGGGGATAATGAAAAACTGTTTTTT. It yields the protein CASSFSGDNEKLFF. The chain recombines TRBV5-5 with TRBJ1-4, with a weak D call TRBD1 (6 bases). This CDR3 has 14 amino acids. Germline V gene sequence: CDR1 SGHKS, CDR2 YYEKEE (reference sequence). The V end lost 2 bases, the J end lost 4 bases, and 9 bases lay between the germline ends.

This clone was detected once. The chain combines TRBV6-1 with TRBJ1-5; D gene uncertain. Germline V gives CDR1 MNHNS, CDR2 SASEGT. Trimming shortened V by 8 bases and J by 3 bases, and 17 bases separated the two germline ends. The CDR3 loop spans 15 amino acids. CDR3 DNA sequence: TGTGCCAGCGGATACGTGGGAGGGCTCAATCAGCCCCAGCATTTT. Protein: CASGYVGGLNQPQHF.

CDR3: CASSFPGAFNYGYTF. The CDR3 DNA is TGTGCCAGCAGCTTTCCTGGGGCCTTTAACTATGGCTACACCTTC. The V gene is TRBV5-6, the J gene TRBJ1-2, with D tentatively TRBD1 (5 bases). Germline V gene sequence: CDR1 SGHDT, CDR2 YYEEEE. CDR3 length: 15 amino acids. V gave up 2 bases and J gave up 1 base, with 12 bases separating them.

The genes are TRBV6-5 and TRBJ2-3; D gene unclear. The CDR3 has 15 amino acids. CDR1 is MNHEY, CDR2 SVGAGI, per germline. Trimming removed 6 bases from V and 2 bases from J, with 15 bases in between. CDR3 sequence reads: CASRQTGSFTDTQYF. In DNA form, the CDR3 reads TGTGCCAGCAGGCAGACTGGCTCATTCACAGATACGCAGTATTTT.

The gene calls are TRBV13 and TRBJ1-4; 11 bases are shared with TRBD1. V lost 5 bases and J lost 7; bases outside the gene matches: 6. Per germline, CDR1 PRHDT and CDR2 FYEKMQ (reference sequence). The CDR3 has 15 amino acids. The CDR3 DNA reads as TGTGCCAGCAGCCTCACCGGGACAGGGGGTGAAAAACTGTTTTTT. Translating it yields CASSLTGTGGEKLFF.

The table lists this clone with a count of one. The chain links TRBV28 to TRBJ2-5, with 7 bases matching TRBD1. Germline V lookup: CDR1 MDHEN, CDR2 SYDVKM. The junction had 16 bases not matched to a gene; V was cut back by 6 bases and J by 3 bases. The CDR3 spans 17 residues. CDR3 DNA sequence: TGTGCCAGCAGCCCGTTATTCGGGGATCAGGGGGAAGAGACCCAGTACTTC. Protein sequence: CASSPLFGDQGEETQYF.

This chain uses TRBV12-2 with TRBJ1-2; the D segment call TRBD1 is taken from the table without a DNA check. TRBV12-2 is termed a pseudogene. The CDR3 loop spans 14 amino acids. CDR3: CASRKWGTYYGYTF. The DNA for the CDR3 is TGTGCAAGTCGGAAATGGGGGACATACTATGGCTACACCTTC.

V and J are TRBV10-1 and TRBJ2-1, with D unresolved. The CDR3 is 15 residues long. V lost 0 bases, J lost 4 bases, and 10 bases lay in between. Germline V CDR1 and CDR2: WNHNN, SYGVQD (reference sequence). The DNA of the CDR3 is TGCGCCAGCAGTGAGTCGACTCCCGGGTACAATGAGCAGTTCTTC. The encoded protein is CASSESTPGYNEQFF.

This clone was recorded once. In DNA, the CDR3 is TGTGCCAGCAGCACTTCGGGGATCACTGAAGCTTTCTTT. This codes for CASSTSGITEAFF. This rearrangement joins TRBV6-1 to TRBJ1-1; no firm D call. The CDR3 spans 13 residues. The germline gives CDR1 MNHNS, CDR2 SASEGT. V dropped 6 bases and J dropped 4 bases, with 12 bases sitting between them.

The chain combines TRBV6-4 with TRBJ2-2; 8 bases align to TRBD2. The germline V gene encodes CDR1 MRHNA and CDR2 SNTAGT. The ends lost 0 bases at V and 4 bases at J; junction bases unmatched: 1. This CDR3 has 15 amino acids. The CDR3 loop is CASSDSGGVTGELFF. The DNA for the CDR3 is TGTGCCAGCAGTGACTCCGGGGGGGTCACCGGGGAGCTGTTTTTT.

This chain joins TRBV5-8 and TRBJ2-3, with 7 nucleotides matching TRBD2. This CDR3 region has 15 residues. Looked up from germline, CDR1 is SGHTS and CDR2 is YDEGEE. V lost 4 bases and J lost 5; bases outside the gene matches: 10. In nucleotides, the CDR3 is TGTGCCAGCAGCCGGCCTAGCGGCTACCGAGATACGCAGTATTTT. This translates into CASSRPSGYRDTQYF.

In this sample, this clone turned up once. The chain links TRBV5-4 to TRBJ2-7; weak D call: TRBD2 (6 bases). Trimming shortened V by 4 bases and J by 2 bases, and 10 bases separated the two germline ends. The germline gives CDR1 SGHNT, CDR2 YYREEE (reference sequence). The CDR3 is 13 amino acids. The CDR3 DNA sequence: TGTGCCAGCAGCAAGGGACTCGCCTACGAGCAGTACTTC. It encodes CASSKGLAYEQYF.

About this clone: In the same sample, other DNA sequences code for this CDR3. The CDR3 protein is CASSQGPTVQSNQPQHF. CDR3 DNA sequence: TGCGCCAGCAGCCAAGGGCCGACAGTCCAGAGCAATCAGCCCCAGCATTTT. The chain recombines TRBV4-1 with TRBJ1-5; perhaps TRBD1 as D (5 bases). V was pared by 1 base and J by 1 base, with 14 bases between. CDR3 size: 17 residues. Germline V lookup: CDR1 MGHRA, CDR2 YSYEKL.

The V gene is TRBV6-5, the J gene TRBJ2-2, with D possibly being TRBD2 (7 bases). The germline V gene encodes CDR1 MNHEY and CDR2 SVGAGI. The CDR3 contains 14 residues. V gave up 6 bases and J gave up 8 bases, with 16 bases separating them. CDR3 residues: CASRRGGALGELFF. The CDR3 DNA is TGTGCCAGCAGAAGGGGGGGGGCGCTGGGGGAGCTGTTTTTT.

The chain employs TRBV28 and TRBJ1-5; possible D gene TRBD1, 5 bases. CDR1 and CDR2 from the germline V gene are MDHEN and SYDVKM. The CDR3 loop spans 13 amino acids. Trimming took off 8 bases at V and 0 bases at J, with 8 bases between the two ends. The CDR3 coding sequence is TGTGCCAGCTCGGGGGATAGCAATCAGCCCCAGCATTTT. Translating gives CASSGDSNQPQHF.

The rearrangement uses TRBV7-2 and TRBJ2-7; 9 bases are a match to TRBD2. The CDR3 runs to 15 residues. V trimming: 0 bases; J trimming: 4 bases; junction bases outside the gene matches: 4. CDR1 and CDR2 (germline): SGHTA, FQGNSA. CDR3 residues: CASSLASGSIYEQYF. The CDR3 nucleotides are TGTGCCAGCAGCTTAGCTAGCGGGAGTATATACGAGCAGTACTTC.

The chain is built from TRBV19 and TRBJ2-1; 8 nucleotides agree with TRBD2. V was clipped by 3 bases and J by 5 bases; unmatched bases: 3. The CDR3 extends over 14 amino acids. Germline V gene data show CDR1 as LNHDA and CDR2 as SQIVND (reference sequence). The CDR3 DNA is TGTGCCAGTAGTATTTGGACTAGCAACAATGAGCAGTTCTTC. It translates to CASSIWTSNNEQFF.

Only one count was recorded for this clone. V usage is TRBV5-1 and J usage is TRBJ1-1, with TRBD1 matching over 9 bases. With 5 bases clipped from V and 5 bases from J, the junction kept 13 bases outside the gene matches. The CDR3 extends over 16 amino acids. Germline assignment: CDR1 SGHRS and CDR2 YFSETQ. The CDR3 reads CASRPTGGVGGTEAFF. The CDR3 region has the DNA TGCGCCAGCAGACCTACAGGGGGCGTAGGTGGGACTGAAGCTTTCTTT.

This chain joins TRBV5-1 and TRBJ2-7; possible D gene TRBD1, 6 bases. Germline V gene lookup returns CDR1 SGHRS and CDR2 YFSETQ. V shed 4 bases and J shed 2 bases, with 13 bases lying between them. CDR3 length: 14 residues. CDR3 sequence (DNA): TGCGCCAGCAGCCGTTTACGGGACACCTACGAGCAGTACTTC. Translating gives CASSRLRDTYEQYF.

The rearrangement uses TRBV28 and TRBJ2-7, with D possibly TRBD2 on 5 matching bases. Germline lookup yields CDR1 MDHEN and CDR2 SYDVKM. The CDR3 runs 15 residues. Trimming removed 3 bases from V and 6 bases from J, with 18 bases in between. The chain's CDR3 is CASSFLTGGGVEQYF. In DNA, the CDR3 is TGTGCCAGCAGTTTCCTGACCGGAGGTGGTGTCGAGCAGTACTTC.

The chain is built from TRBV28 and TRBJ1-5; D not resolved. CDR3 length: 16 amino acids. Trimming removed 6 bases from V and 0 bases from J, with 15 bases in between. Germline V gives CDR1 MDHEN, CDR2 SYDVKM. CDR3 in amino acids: CASSPPHRNSNQPQHF. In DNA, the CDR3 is TGTGCCAGCAGCCCCCCCCACAGAAATAGCAATCAGCCCCAGCATTTT.